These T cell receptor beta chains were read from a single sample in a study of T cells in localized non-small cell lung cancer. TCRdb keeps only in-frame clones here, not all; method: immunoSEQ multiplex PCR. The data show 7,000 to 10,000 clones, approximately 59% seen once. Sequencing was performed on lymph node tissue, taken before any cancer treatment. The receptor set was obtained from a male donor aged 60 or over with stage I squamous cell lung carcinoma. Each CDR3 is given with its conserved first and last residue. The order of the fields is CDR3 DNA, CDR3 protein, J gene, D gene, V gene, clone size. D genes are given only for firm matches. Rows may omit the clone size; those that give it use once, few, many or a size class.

CDR3nt: TGCAGCGTAGGGGAGATGACTAGCGGGACCTCTTGGGATGAGCAGTTCTTC
CDR3aa: CSVGEMTSGTSWDEQFF
j_gene: TRBJ2-1
d_gene: TRBD2
v_gene: TRBV29-1
abundance: .

CDR3nt: TGTGCCAGTAGTTCCGACAGGGGGCTAATGGATGAGCAGTTCTTC
CDR3aa: CASSSDRGLMDEQFF
j_gene: TRBJ2-1
d_gene: TRBD1
v_gene: TRBV19
abundance: .

CDR3nt: TGCGCCAGCAGTGAGTCCACAGGAGATTCCTACGAGCAGTACTTC
CDR3aa: CASSESTGDSYEQYF
j_gene: TRBJ2-7
d_gene: .
v_gene: TRBV10-2
abundance: .

CDR3nt: TGCAGCGTTGTCGGTCCCACCCGGGGGGGGACAGATACGCAGTATTTT
CDR3aa: CSVVGPTRGGTDTQYF
j_gene: TRBJ2-3
d_gene: TRBD2
v_gene: TRBV29-1
abundance: .

CDR3nt: TGTGCCAGCAATACCCCTGGGGCGGGACAGCAGAACACTGAAGCTTTCTTT
CDR3aa: CASNTPGAGQQNTEAFF
j_gene: TRBJ1-1
d_gene: TRBD1
v_gene: TRBV28
abundance: .

CDR3nt: TGTGCCAGCAGTGAGAGGAGGGAGCAGAACACTGAAGCTTTCTTT
CDR3aa: CASSERREQNTEAFF
j_gene: TRBJ1-1
d_gene: .
v_gene: TRBV2
abundance: few

CDR3nt: TGTGCCAGCAGCTCAGGACTAGCGGGAGTATTGGGGGAGCTGTTTTTT
CDR3aa: CASSSGLAGVLGELFF
j_gene: TRBJ2-2
d_gene: TRBD2
v_gene: TRBV11-3
abundance: .

CDR3nt: TGTGTCCTGGGGCTGGGGGGTAGGACGCTCGCGCAGTATTTT
CDR3aa: CVLGLGGRTLAQYF
j_gene: TRBJ2-3
d_gene: .
v_gene: TRBV25-1
abundance: .

CDR3nt: TGCGCCAGCAGTGAGTTTTACCGAGAAGGGAATGAGCAGTTCTTC
CDR3aa: CASSEFYREGNEQFF
j_gene: TRBJ2-1
d_gene: .
v_gene: TRBV10-2
abundance: .

CDR3nt: TGTGCCATCAGTGGCTTTACGGGCGGAGTAGGAAACACCATATATTTT
CDR3aa: CAISGFTGGVGNTIYF
j_gene: TRBJ1-3
d_gene: .
v_gene: TRBV6-8
abundance: few

CDR3nt: TGTGCCAGCAGCGTTGGGCGGGAGGGCCCCTACGAGCAGTACTTC
CDR3aa: CASSVGREGPYEQYF
j_gene: TRBJ2-7
d_gene: TRBD2
v_gene: TRBV9
abundance: few

CDR3nt: TGCGCCAGCAGCCAAGATAAGGATAGCGTAAATGAGCAGTTCTTC
CDR3aa: CASSQDKDSVNEQFF
j_gene: TRBJ2-1
d_gene: .
v_gene: TRBV4-1
abundance: .

CDR3nt: TGTGCCAGCAGCTTAGGACAGGCCGTTTACGAGCAGTACTTC
CDR3aa: CASSLGQAVYEQYF
j_gene: TRBJ2-7
d_gene: .
v_gene: TRBV11-3
abundance: .

CDR3nt: TGTGCCAGCAGCCCGGGACTTCAGTCCAATGAGCAGTTCTTC
CDR3aa: CASSPGLQSNEQFF
j_gene: TRBJ2-1
d_gene: .
v_gene: TRBV11-3
abundance: .

CDR3nt: TGTGCCAGCAGTGAAGGGACAGGGGAGAGCCATGGCTACACCTTC
CDR3aa: CASSEGTGESHGYTF
j_gene: TRBJ1-2
d_gene: TRBD1
v_gene: TRBV9
abundance: .

CDR3nt: TGTGCCAGCAGCTTAGTCCGGGACAGGGGCTTTGGCTACACCTTC
CDR3aa: CASSLVRDRGFGYTF
j_gene: TRBJ1-2
d_gene: TRBD1
v_gene: TRBV11-3
abundance: few

CDR3nt: TGTGCCACCAGCAGAGGGGGTCAGTCTGGGGAGACCCAGTACTTC
CDR3aa: CATSRGGQSGETQYF
j_gene: TRBJ2-5
d_gene: .
v_gene: TRBV15
abundance: .

CDR3nt: TGCAGCGTTGAGGCAGCGGGAGGATCCTACAATGAGCAGTTCTTC
CDR3aa: CSVEAAGGSYNEQFF
j_gene: TRBJ2-1
d_gene: TRBD2
v_gene: TRBV29-1
abundance: .

CDR3nt: TGTGCCAGTAGTCGAGGACTGTTGAACACTGAAGCTTTCTTT
CDR3aa: CASSRGLLNTEAFF
j_gene: TRBJ1-1
d_gene: .
v_gene: TRBV19
abundance: .

CDR3nt: TGTGCCAGTAGTCGATGGGGGGCCAATTTCGACGGCTACACCTTC
CDR3aa: CASSRWGANFDGYTF
j_gene: TRBJ1-2
d_gene: .
v_gene: TRBV19
abundance: .

CDR3nt: TGTGCCAGCAGTGATCTAGGATCCCCAGGGGGCTACGAGCAGTACTTC
CDR3aa: CASSDLGSPGGYEQYF
j_gene: TRBJ2-7
d_gene: TRBD1
v_gene: TRBV25-1
abundance: .

CDR3nt: TGTGCCTGGAGTCGACCCGGGAACTCCTACAATGAGCAGTTCTTC
CDR3aa: CAWSRPGNSYNEQFF
j_gene: TRBJ2-1
d_gene: .
v_gene: TRBV30
abundance: .

CDR3nt: TGTGCCAGCAGCCAAGATAATCGGAGGGCGGAGACCCAGTACTTC
CDR3aa: CASSQDNRRAETQYF
j_gene: TRBJ2-5
d_gene: .
v_gene: TRBV14
abundance: few

CDR3nt: TGTGCCAGCTCAGACGGAATGGGATCCGAGCAGTACTTC
CDR3aa: CASSDGMGSEQYF
j_gene: TRBJ2-7
d_gene: .
v_gene: TRBV18
abundance: .

CDR3nt: TGTGCCAGTAGCTCGGGGACAGGGTTTAACACTGAAGCTTTCTTT
CDR3aa: CASSSGTGFNTEAFF
j_gene: TRBJ1-1
d_gene: TRBD1
v_gene: TRBV19
abundance: .

CDR3nt: TGTGCCAGCAGCAGGCGACAGGGTACGGGCACCGGGGAGCTGTTTTTT
CDR3aa: CASSRRQGTGTGELFF
j_gene: TRBJ2-2
d_gene: TRBD1
v_gene: TRBV11-3
abundance: .

CDR3nt: TGCGCCAGCAGCTTGGAAGGGCTGAACACCGGGGAGCTGTTTTTT
CDR3aa: CASSLEGLNTGELFF
j_gene: TRBJ2-2
d_gene: .
v_gene: TRBV5-1
abundance: .

CDR3nt: TGTGCCAGCAGCTTGGCCGCCGGGGTAGGGTACTACGAGCAGTACTTC
CDR3aa: CASSLAAGVGYYEQYF
j_gene: TRBJ2-7
d_gene: .
v_gene: TRBV11-3
abundance: few

CDR3nt: TGCGCCAGCAGCCAAGACGGGGGACAGGGGCTGGGAGATACGCAGTATTTT
CDR3aa: CASSQDGGQGLGDTQYF
j_gene: TRBJ2-3
d_gene: TRBD1
v_gene: TRBV4-1
abundance: medium-sized

CDR3nt: TGTGCCAGTAGAGGCGGGAGGAGCTCAGATACGCAGTATTTT
CDR3aa: CASRGGRSSDTQYF
j_gene: TRBJ2-3
d_gene: TRBD2
v_gene: TRBV19
abundance: .

CDR3nt: TGCGCCAGCAGCTCGGGACAGGGGACAAACACCATATATTTT
CDR3aa: CASSSGQGTNTIYF
j_gene: TRBJ1-3
d_gene: TRBD1
v_gene: TRBV5-1
abundance: .

CDR3nt: TGCAGCGTTGACGCTAGCGGGAGCGATGAGCAGTTCTTC
CDR3aa: CSVDASGSDEQFF
j_gene: TRBJ2-1
d_gene: TRBD2
v_gene: TRBV29-1
abundance: .

CDR3nt: TGTGCCAGCAGTGAAGCGCGAGGGGGCTATGGCTACACCTTC
CDR3aa: CASSEARGGYGYTF
j_gene: TRBJ1-2
d_gene: .
v_gene: TRBV2
abundance: medium-sized

CDR3nt: TGTGCCAGCAGAGAAAGGGCGACCAATCAGCCCCAGCATTTT
CDR3aa: CASRERATNQPQHF
j_gene: TRBJ1-5
d_gene: .
v_gene: TRBV6-8
abundance: .

CDR3nt: TGTGCCAGTAGACGGGACCCGTACAATGAGCAGTTCTTC
CDR3aa: CASRRDPYNEQFF
j_gene: TRBJ2-1
d_gene: .
v_gene: TRBV19
abundance: once

CDR3nt: TGTGCCAGTAGTGAAAAGTTAGATACGCAGTATTTT
CDR3aa: CASSEKLDTQYF
j_gene: TRBJ2-3
d_gene: .
v_gene: TRBV19
abundance: .

CDR3nt: TGTGCCAGTAGTACCGAGCGGGGGGCTTACCAAGAGACCCAGTACTTC
CDR3aa: CASSTERGAYQETQYF
j_gene: TRBJ2-5
d_gene: TRBD2
v_gene: TRBV19
abundance: once

CDR3nt: TGCGCCAGCAGCGGATCTTCTAGCACAGATACGCAGTATTTT
CDR3aa: CASSGSSSTDTQYF
j_gene: TRBJ2-3
d_gene: .
v_gene: TRBV5-1
abundance: .

CDR3nt: TGTGCCAGCAGTTACTCGTCGAGGTATGGCTACACCTTC
CDR3aa: CASSYSSRYGYTF
j_gene: TRBJ1-2
d_gene: .
v_gene: TRBV6-8
abundance: few

CDR3nt: TGTGCCAGCAGCGTAGAACTAGCCCCAGAGAACGAGCAGTACTTC
CDR3aa: CASSVELAPENEQYF
j_gene: TRBJ2-7
d_gene: .
v_gene: TRBV9
abundance: few

CDR3nt: TGCGCCAGCAGCCGGGGGGCAGGGGCTAGCACAGATACGCAGTATTTT
CDR3aa: CASSRGAGASTDTQYF
j_gene: TRBJ2-3
d_gene: .
v_gene: TRBV5-1
abundance: .

CDR3nt: TGTGCCAGCAGTCCGACTAGCGGGCCGCCCGGTACGCAGTATTTT
CDR3aa: CASSPTSGPPGTQYF
j_gene: TRBJ2-3
d_gene: TRBD2
v_gene: TRBV6-8
abundance: .

CDR3nt: TGTGCCAGTAAACAGGGTGCTGGGGCCAACGTCCTGACTTTC
CDR3aa: CASKQGAGANVLTF
j_gene: TRBJ2-6
d_gene: .
v_gene: TRBV19
abundance: .

CDR3nt: TGTGCCAGCAGCTTAATCCCCCAGGGACCTAACTCTGGGGCCAACGTCCTGACTTTC
CDR3aa: CASSLIPQGPNSGANVLTF
j_gene: TRBJ2-6
d_gene: .
v_gene: TRBV7-4
abundance: .

CDR3nt: TGTGCCAGCAGTTTGGCAGGGGTTGACTCCTACGAGCAGTACTTC
CDR3aa: CASSLAGVDSYEQYF
j_gene: TRBJ2-7
d_gene: .
v_gene: TRBV28
abundance: once

CDR3nt: TGTGCCAGCAGTCCACCGACTAGCGGCGAGCAGTTCTTC
CDR3aa: CASSPPTSGEQFF
j_gene: TRBJ2-1
d_gene: TRBD2
v_gene: TRBV28
abundance: .

CDR3nt: TGTGCCATCAGTGAGCCCTTAGGACAGGGGTCTGAAGCTTTCTTT
CDR3aa: CAISEPLGQGSEAFF
j_gene: TRBJ1-1
d_gene: TRBD1
v_gene: TRBV10-3
abundance: .

CDR3nt: TGTGCCTGGAGCCCGCCGGGACTAGCGAGGGAGACCCAGTACTTC
CDR3aa: CAWSPPGLARETQYF
j_gene: TRBJ2-5
d_gene: TRBD2
v_gene: TRBV30
abundance: .

CDR3nt: TGTGCCAGCAGTTCCTGGACGGCAAGCTCCTACAATGAGCAGTTCTTC
CDR3aa: CASSSWTASSYNEQFF
j_gene: TRBJ2-1
d_gene: .
v_gene: TRBV27
abundance: .

CDR3nt: TGTGCCAGTAGTCCAAACCTAGCCACCCCAAGCCCCTACGAGCAGTACTTC
CDR3aa: CASSPNLATPSPYEQYF
j_gene: TRBJ2-7
d_gene: .
v_gene: TRBV19
abundance: .

CDR3nt: TGTGCCAGCAGGGCGACAGGGTACGGCTACACCTTC
CDR3aa: CASRATGYGYTF
j_gene: TRBJ1-2
d_gene: TRBD1
v_gene: TRBV6-8
abundance: .